The 4 T cell receptor beta chains below were found in one sample sequenced in a study of shared clonotypes between healthy human individuals (dated by TCRdb to 2018 to 2020). The method behind the library was the immunoSEQ multiplex PCR assay. TCRdb provides this immuneACCESS table in a form limited to in-frame rearrangements. Some clones are lacking; in checked studies, under half of them reflect an unresolved V gene, and why the rest are absent is not known. The table for this sample lists some 2 million clones; approximately 94% of them were counted only once. Approximately 1% of the sample lies in the top ten. CD8 naive samples consisted of CD45RO-negative cells that were positively selected for CCR7, yielding a CD45RA+CCR7+ population without TemRA cells. Sequencing used naive CD8+ T cells sorted from blood. The sample's cell subset or site label is to be understood as: CD45RA+CCR7+. The source of these receptors is a man aged 18 to 30 in good health.

The chain joins TRBV6-1 to TRBJ2-5; 9 bases are a match to TRBD1. This CDR3 contains 15 residues. V lost 6 bases and J lost 5; bases outside the gene matches: 10. Germline values: CDR1 MNHNS, CDR2 SASEGT. The CDR3: CASREIGQGYETQYF. The CDR3 DNA reads as TGTGCCAGCAGAGAGATAGGACAGGGGTACGAGACCCAGTACTTC.

The chain couples TRBV10-3 to TRBJ2-3; TRBD2 aligns across 7 bases. V gave up 2 bases and J gave up 7 bases; unmatched junction bases: 3. This CDR3 contains 13 residues. Germline lookup yields CDR1 ENHRY and CDR2 SYGVKD. CDR3 nucleotides: TGTGCCATCAGTGAGGGGGGAGGGTATACGCAGTATTTT. Residues: CAISEGGGYTQYF.

The chain couples TRBV5-4 to TRBJ2-7, with TRBD1 identical over 7 bases. This CDR3 contains 14 residues. Trimming took 0 bases from V and 4 from J; bases not matched to a gene: 4. Germline CDR1 is SGHNT and CDR2 is YYREEE (reference sequence). CDR3 in amino acids: CASSLVGQSYEQYF. As DNA, the CDR3 is TGTGCCAGCAGCTTGGTGGGACAGTCATACGAGCAGTACTTC.

This chain joins TRBV6-1 and TRBJ2-3, with 7 bases aligning to TRBD1. The CDR3 is made up of 14 amino acids. Trimming took 3 bases from V and 2 from J; bases not matched to a gene: 2. CDR1 is MNHNS and CDR2 is SASEGT in the germline V gene. The CDR3 is CASSDRGYTDTQYF. CDR3 nucleotide sequence: TGTGCCAGCAGTGACAGGGGGTACACAGATACGCAGTATTTT.